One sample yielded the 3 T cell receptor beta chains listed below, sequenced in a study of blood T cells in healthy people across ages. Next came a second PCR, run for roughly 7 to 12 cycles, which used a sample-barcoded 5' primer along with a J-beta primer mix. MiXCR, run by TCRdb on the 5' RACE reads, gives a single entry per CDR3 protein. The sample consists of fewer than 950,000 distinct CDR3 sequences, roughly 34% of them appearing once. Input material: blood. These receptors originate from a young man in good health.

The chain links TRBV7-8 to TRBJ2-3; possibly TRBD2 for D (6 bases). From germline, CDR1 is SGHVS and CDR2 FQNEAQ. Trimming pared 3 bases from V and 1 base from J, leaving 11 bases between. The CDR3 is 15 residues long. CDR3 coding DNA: TGTGCCAGCAGCTTTATCGAGCGGGGCACAGATACGCAGTATTTT. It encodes CASSFIERGTDTQYF. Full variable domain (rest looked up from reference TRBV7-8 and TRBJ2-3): GAGVSQSPRYKVAKRGQDVALRCDPISGHVSLFWYQQALGQGPEFLTYFQNEAQLDKSGLPSDRFFAERPEGSVSTLKIQRTQQEDSAVYLCASSFIERGTDTQYFGPGTRLTVL.

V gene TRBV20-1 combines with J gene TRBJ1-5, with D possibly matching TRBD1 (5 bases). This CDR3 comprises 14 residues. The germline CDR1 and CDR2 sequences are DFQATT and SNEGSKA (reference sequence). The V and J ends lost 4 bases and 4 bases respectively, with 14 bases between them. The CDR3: CSATRGLVNQPQHF. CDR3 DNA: TGCAGTGCTACCCGGGGCCTTGTGAATCAGCCCCAGCATTTT.

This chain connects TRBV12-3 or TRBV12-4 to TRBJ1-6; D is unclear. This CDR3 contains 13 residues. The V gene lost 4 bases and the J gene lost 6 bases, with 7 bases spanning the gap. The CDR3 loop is CASSSSCNSPLHF. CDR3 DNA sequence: TGTGCCAGCAGTTCAAGCTGTAATTCACCCCTCCACTTT.